Presented here are 20 T cell receptor beta chains from one specimen sequenced in a study of blood T cell repertoires in COVID-19. Sequenced by immunoSEQ multiplex PCR; TCRdb stores in-frame clones only, minus some. This table has under 300,000 clones, about 85% appearing once. The specimen was peripheral blood. The receptors derive from a man aged 25 to 45 who had recovered from COVID-19.

The V gene is TRBV7-2, the J gene TRBJ1-1; D is ambiguous. Between the trimmed V and J ends, which lost 5 bases and 3 bases, there was a span of 10 bases. CDR1 and CDR2 (germline): SGHTA, FQGNSA. CDR3 length equals 13 residues. CDR3 residues: CASSPRRDTEAFF. CDR3 sequence (DNA): TGTGCCAGCAGCCCCCGACGGGACACTGAAGCTTTCTTT.

The chain links TRBV10-2 to TRBJ2-1; D is uncertain. CDR1 WSHSY and CDR2 SAAADI come from the germline V gene. V was cut by 0 bases and J by 2 bases, with 11 bases left in between. This CDR3 is built from 16 residues. This CDR3 is CASSESRTLPYNEQFF. The CDR3 region has the DNA TGCGCCAGCAGTGAGTCTCGTACTTTACCCTACAATGAGCAGTTCTTC.

The genes are TRBV5-1 and TRBJ2-5; TRBD2 aligns across 8 bases. The CDR3 is 16 residues long. Trimming cost V 2 bases and J 0 bases; bases outside gene matches: 6. Per the germline V gene, CDR1 is SGHRS and CDR2 is YFSETQ. CDR3 nucleotide sequence: TGCGCCAGCAGCTTAACGGGACTAGGGTACCAAGAGACCCAGTACTTC. Translating it yields CASSLTGLGYQETQYF. Variable domain in full (rest from reference TRBV5-1 and TRBJ2-5): KAGVTQTPRYLIKTRGQQVTLSCSPISGHRSVSWYQQTPGQGLQFLFEYFSETQRNKGNFPGRFSGRQFSNSRSEMNVSTLELGDSALYLCASSLTGLGYQETQYFGPGTRLLVL.

J is TRBJ1-2 and V is TRBV5-8; 9 bases align to TRBD1. CDR1 is SGHTS and CDR2 is YDEGEE in the germline V gene. The junction had 4 bases not matched to a gene; V was cut back by 5 bases and J by 5 bases. CDR3 length: 13 amino acids. The CDR3 region is CASRNRGLYGYTF. In nucleotides, the CDR3 is TGTGCCAGCAGGAACAGGGGGCTTTATGGCTACACCTTC.

The chain carries TRBV27 and TRBJ1-4; D is unclear. V was clipped by 3 bases and J by 7 bases, with 12 bases between them. The CDR3 covers 14 residues. Germline lookup yields CDR1 MNHEY and CDR2 SMNVEV (reference sequence). The CDR3 DNA reads TGTGCCAGCAGTTTGTCCAGCTCGGGTGAAAAACTGTTTTTT. Translation gives CASSLSSSGEKLFF.

The CDR3 sequence: CASSGAGVTDTQYF. CDR3 DNA: TGTGCCAGCAGCGGAGCGGGGGTAACAGATACGCAGTATTTT. The chain uses TRBV9 and TRBJ2-3; 8 bases are a match to TRBD2. Germline values: CDR1 SGDLS, CDR2 YYNGEE. The CDR3 is 14 amino acids. V shed 3 bases and J 3 bases; nucleotides not matched to a gene: 3.

The chain uses TRBV5-8 and TRBJ2-7, with D perhaps TRBD1 (6 bases). There are 16 residues in the CDR3. Trimming left V 7 bases short and J 6 bases short, with 26 bases between. Germline CDR1 and CDR2: SGHTS and YDEGEE. Here the CDR3 reads CASPAPPGTRDFEQYF. The CDR3 DNA is TGTGCCAGCCCAGCCCCCCCCGGGACAAGGGATTTCGAGCAGTACTTC.

The chain employs TRBV7-8 and TRBJ2-1; possibly TRBD1 for D (6 bases). Germline V lookup: CDR1 SGHVS, CDR2 FQNEAQ. V gave up 3 bases and J gave up 1 base, with 13 bases separating them. The CDR3 spans 16 residues. CDR3 in amino acids: CASSFRMGASYNEQFF. CDR3 bases: TGTGCCAGCAGCTTTCGTATGGGGGCTTCCTACAATGAGCAGTTCTTC.

This clone has more than one count but fewer than ten. The gene calls are TRBV19 and TRBJ1-2, with 9 bases fitting TRBD1. V was clipped by 5 bases and J by 3 bases; unmatched bases: 10. Germline V lookup: CDR1 LNHDA, CDR2 SQIVND (reference sequence). CDR3 length: 16 amino acids. The CDR3 region is CASSDQGQGDYYGYTF. In nucleotides, the CDR3 is TGTGCCAGTAGTGACCAGGGACAGGGCGACTACTATGGCTACACCTTC.

The CDR3 DNA is TGTGCCAGCTCAAGGACAGGGACCGAAAAACTGTTTTTT. It is translated as CASSRTGTEKLFF. J is TRBJ1-4 and V is TRBV18, with TRBD1 identical over 8 bases. The germline V gene has CDR1 KGHSH and CDR2 LQKENI. The V gene end was trimmed by 5 bases and the J gene end by 8 bases; junction bases not matched to a gene: 4. The CDR3 loop spans 13 amino acids. The variable domain in full, with the rest retrieved from reference TRBV18 and TRBJ1-4, is NAGVMQNPRHLVRRRGQEARLRCSPMKGHSHVYWYRQLPEEGLKFMVYLQKENIIDESGMPKERFSAEFPKEGPSILRIQQVVRGDSAAYFCASSRTGTEKLFFGSGTQLSVL.

The chain employs TRBV9 and TRBJ1-3; D uncertain. V was clipped by 4 bases and J by 4 bases, with 12 bases between them. The CDR3 is 14 amino acids. Germline V lookup: CDR1 SGDLS, CDR2 YYNGEE. This CDR3 is CASSPGNGGNTIYF. The CDR3, as DNA: TGTGCCAGCAGCCCCGGGAACGGCGGAAACACCATATATTTT.

The gene calls are TRBV5-6 and TRBJ1-2; no reliable D call. V dropped 3 bases and J dropped 4 bases, with 13 bases sitting between them. Per germline, CDR1 SGHDT and CDR2 YYEEEE. This CDR3 is built from 14 residues. CDR3 sequence reads: CASSWRGKGYGYTF. CDR3 DNA sequence: TGTGCCAGCAGCTGGAGAGGGAAAGGCTATGGCTACACCTTC.

V is TRBV4-2 and J is TRBJ1-6; no firm D call. The CDR3 spans 14 residues. Germline CDR1 reads LGHNA; CDR2 reads YNFKEQ. V was shortened by 1 base and J by 8 bases, with 9 bases between the two germline ends. CDR3 nucleotides: TGTGCCAGCAGCCAAGGGGCAAGAGATTCACCCCTCCACTTT. Its protein product is CASSQGARDSPLHF.

The chain is built from TRBV7-3 and TRBJ2-7, with a possible D match to TRBD1 (6 bases). CDR3 size: 14 residues. V was pared by 5 bases and J by 6 bases, with 17 bases between. CDR1 and CDR2 from the germline V gene are SGHTA and FQGTGA. CDR3 DNA sequence: TGTGCCAGCAGCCCTCAAGGACAGTCCAGCGAGCAGTACTTC. Its translation: CASSPQGQSSEQYF.

The chain has TRBV2 and TRBJ1-1; 9 bases agree with TRBD1. The V gene's germline CDR1 is SNHLY and CDR2 FYNNEI. The CDR3 consists of 14 residues. V lost 1 base to trimming and J lost 5 bases; unmatched junction nucleotides: 2. In DNA, the CDR3 is TGTGCCAGCAGTGAAGGACAGGGGGTGACTGAAGCTTTCTTT. As protein: CASSEGQGVTEAFF.

This chain joins TRBV24-1 and TRBJ2-5; D gene uncertain. CDR3 length: 13 residues. The germline gives CDR1 KGHDR, CDR2 SFDVKD. With 10 bases removed from V and 3 bases from J, the gap between germline ends came to 14 bases. The chain's CDR3 is CATKAEVEETQYF. CDR3 nucleotides: TGTGCCACTAAAGCAGAGGTTGAAGAGACCCAGTACTTC.

This clone was detected once. The CDR3 loop is CASRQGATLTNEKLFF. The CDR3 region has the DNA TGTGCCAGCAGGCAGGGGGCGACGTTAACTAATGAAAAACTGTTTTTT. This chain links TRBV27 with TRBJ1-4; 8 bases fit TRBD1. Per germline, CDR1 MNHEY and CDR2 SMNVEV (reference sequence). The CDR3 has 16 amino acids. J gave up 1 base and V 6 bases, and 7 bases lay outside the gene matches.

The rearrangement links TRBV19 to TRBJ2-5; D ambiguous. CDR1 and CDR2 (germline): LNHDA, SQIVND (reference sequence). Trimming removed 5 bases from V and 2 bases from J, with 12 bases in between. The CDR3 extends over 14 amino acids. In DNA form, the CDR3 reads TGTGCCAGTAGTCCCTTACACATACAAGAGACCCAGTACTTC. Its translation is CASSPLHIQETQYF. Looking up the rest from reference TRBV19 and TRBJ2-5 gives the full variable domain: DGGITQSPKYLFRKEGQNVTLSCEQNLNHDAMYWYRQDPGQGLRLIYYSQIVNDFQKGDIAEGYSVSREKKESFPLTVTSAQKNPTAFYLCASSPLHIQETQYFGPGTRLLVL.

The rearrangement joins TRBV3-1 (or the pseudogene TRBV3-2) to TRBJ2-1; the match to TRBD1 covers 9 bases. The CDR3 consists of 15 residues. Trimming at V came to 4 bases and at J to 10 bases, leaving 11 bases not matched to a gene. Germline CDR1 is LGHDT and CDR2 is YNNKEL (reference sequence). In DNA, the CDR3 is TGTGCCAGCAGCCCTTATACAGGGGGCAGGACCGAGCAGTTCTTC. This gives the protein CASSPYTGGRTEQFF.

The J gene is TRBJ2-5, the V gene TRBV7-8, with TRBD2 matching over 7 bases. Trimming cost V 2 bases and J 3 bases; bases outside gene matches: 3. The CDR3 runs to 14 residues. Germline CDR1 is SGHVS and CDR2 is FQNEAQ. The CDR3 DNA is TGTGCCAGCAGCTTACAGCGGGGCAAAGAGACCCAGTACTTC. It yields the protein CASSLQRGKETQYF.